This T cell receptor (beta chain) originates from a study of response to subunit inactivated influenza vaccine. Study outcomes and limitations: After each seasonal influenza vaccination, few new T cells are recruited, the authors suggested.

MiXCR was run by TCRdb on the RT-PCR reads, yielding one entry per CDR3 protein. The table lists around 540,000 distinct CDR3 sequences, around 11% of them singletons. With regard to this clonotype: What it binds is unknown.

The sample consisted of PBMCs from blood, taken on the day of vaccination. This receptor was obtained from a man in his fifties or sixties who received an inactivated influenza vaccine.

As DNA, the CDR3 is TGTGCCATAGGACAGGGGGCTTCGTACACTGAAGCTTTCTTT. It specifies CAIGQGASYTEAFF. The chain couples TRBV10-3 to TRBJ1-1; TRBD1 matches 11 bases. Trimming cost V 9 bases and J 3 bases; bases outside gene matches: 6. Germline CDR1 ENHRY, CDR2 SYGVKD. The CDR3 runs to 14 residues.